These 21 T cell receptor beta chains were all obtained from the same sample, sequenced in a study of patients and donors after allogeneic stem cell transplantation. MiXCR was run by TCRdb on the RT-PCR reads, yielding one entry per CDR3 protein. Among roughly 200,000 distinct CDR3 sequences listed, more than 35% were seen once. The specimen sequenced was blood, either unsorted or a sorted T cell fraction (not recorded which). The receptors shown here come from a human donor who was either an allogeneic HSCT recipient or a stem cell or donor lymphocyte infusion donor (not recorded which). It is not recorded whose cells these are; they may come from a transplant donor.

CDR3 residues: CASSQSGAGSPLHF. DNA for the CDR3: TGTGCCAGCAGCCAGTCAGGGGCGGGTTCACCCCTCCACTTT. This chain uses TRBV3-1 with TRBJ1-6, with D possibly being TRBD1 (6 bases). V was trimmed by 3 bases and J by 9 bases, leaving 12 bases between them. CDR3 length: 14 residues. CDR1 is LGHDT and CDR2 is YNNKEL in the germline V gene (reference sequence).

CDR3: CASSGGETQYF. DNA for the CDR3: TGTGCCAGCAGTGGGGGGGAGACCCAGTACTTC. The chain is built from TRBV25-1 and TRBJ2-5; either TRBD1 or TRBD2 may supply D (5 bases each). Trimming shortened V by 4 bases and J by 5 bases, and 5 bases separated the two germline ends. CDR3 length: 11 amino acids. Germline CDR1 reads MGHDK; CDR2 reads SYGVNS.

The chain couples TRBV6-5 to TRBJ1-6, with D possibly TRBD1 on 6 matching bases. The CDR3 contains 13 residues. Per germline, CDR1 MNHEY and CDR2 SVGAGI. Between the trimmed V and J ends, which lost 5 bases and 14 bases, there was a span of 16 bases. The CDR3 DNA sequence: TGTGCCAGCAGTGATAGTACAGGGATTGCCCTCCACTTT. Its translation is CASSDSTGIALHF.

This clonotype was detected only a few times. The genes are TRBV7-8 and TRBJ1-5, with D maybe TRBD1 (6 bases). V lost 1 base, J lost 4 bases, and 14 bases lay in between. From germline, CDR1 is SGHVS and CDR2 FQNEAQ. This CDR3 comprises 16 residues. This CDR3 reads CASSLERTVRNQPQHF. DNA for the CDR3: TGTGCCAGCAGCTTAGAAAGGACAGTCCGGAATCAGCCCCAGCATTTT.

The chain couples TRBV5-6 to TRBJ2-3; D is undetermined. CDR1 and CDR2 (germline): SGHDT, YYEEEE. V shed 5 bases and J shed 3 bases, with 10 bases lying between them. CDR3 length: 13 residues. In DNA form, the CDR3 reads TGTGCCAGCAGGGTCCCCGTTACAGATACGCAGTATTTT. It codes for CASRVPVTDTQYF. Together with reference TRBV5-6 and TRBJ2-3, the CDR3 gives the full variable domain: DAGVTQSPTHLIKTRGQQVTLRCSPKSGHDTVSWYQQALGQGPQFIFQYYEEEERQRGNFPDRFSGHQFPNYSSELNVNALLLGDSALYLCASRVPVTDTQYFGPGTRLTVL.

This clonotype has a handful of counts. The V and J genes are TRBV7-6 and TRBJ1-5; D gene uncertain. Germline values: CDR1 SGHVS, CDR2 FNYEAQ. Trimming removed 1 base at V and 2 bases at J, with 12 bases between. This CDR3 has 16 residues. CDR3 sequence: CASSLVAGQGNQPQHF. In nucleotides, the CDR3 is TGTGCCAGCAGCTTAGTAGCCGGGCAGGGCAATCAGCCCCAGCATTTT.

The J gene is TRBJ1-6, the V gene TRBV7-6, with a weak D call TRBD1 (5 bases). Germline CDR1 reads SGHVS; CDR2 reads FNYEAQ. The CDR3 is 16 amino acids. The V end lost 5 bases, the J end lost 6 bases, and 17 bases lay between the germline ends. The DNA for the CDR3 is TGTGCCAGCAGCCGAAGTCGGGACGCATTTAATTCACCCCTCCACTTT. Amino acids: CASSRSRDAFNSPLHF.

The chain recombines TRBV2 with TRBJ2-7; D is tentatively TRBD1 or TRBD2 (6 bases each). CDR1 is SNHLY and CDR2 is FYNNEI in the germline V gene. CDR3 length: 13 amino acids. Trimming took off 6 bases at V and 7 bases at J, with 16 bases between the two ends. The CDR3 DNA reads as TGTGCCAGCAGGGGGGGCGGAACGAGGGAGCAGTACTTC. Its translation is CASRGGGTREQYF.

This rearrangement joins TRBV4-3 to TRBJ2-1; 8 bases map to TRBD1. Germline-derived CDR1 and CDR2 are LGHNA and YSLEER. Trimming removed 3 bases from V and 8 bases from J; junction bases left unmatched: 6. CDR3 length: 14 residues. The CDR3 sequence: CASSQVQGVHEQFF. In DNA form, the CDR3 reads TGCGCCAGCAGCCAGGTACAGGGGGTGCATGAGCAGTTCTTC.

This clonotype was counted only a few times. J is TRBJ2-1 and V is TRBV7-2; D gene unclear. Trimming pared 3 bases from V and 6 bases from J, leaving 6 bases between. CDR3 length: 12 amino acids. The germline V gene encodes CDR1 SGHTA and CDR2 FQGNSA. Here the CDR3 reads CASSFPSNEQFF. DNA of the CDR3: TGTGCCAGCAGCTTCCCTAGCAATGAGCAGTTCTTC. The whole variable domain, filled in from reference TRBV7-2 and TRBJ2-1, reads GAGVSQSPSNKVTEKGKDVELRCDPISGHTALYWYRQSLGQGLEFLIYFQGNSAPDKSGLPSDRFSAERTGGSVSTLTIQRTQQEDSAVYLCASSFPSNEQFFGPGTRLTVL.

This rearrangement joins TRBV6-5 to TRBJ1-1; D not certain. The CDR3 is 13 residues long. The V gene lost 2 bases and the J gene lost 6 bases, with 10 bases spanning the gap. Germline values: CDR1 MNHEY, CDR2 SVGAGI. The CDR3 is CASSYIRRSEAFF. CDR3 nucleotides: TGTGCCAGCAGTTACATCCGAAGGTCTGAAGCTTTCTTT.

The chain recombines TRBV5-1 with TRBJ2-7; D unclear. Trimming cost V 0 bases and J 6 bases, with 7 bases left between them. The CDR3 is 12 residues long. Germline loops: CDR1 SGHRS, CDR2 YFSETQ. The CDR3 region is CASSLASAEQYF. The DNA of the CDR3 is TGCGCCAGCAGCTTGGCCTCGGCCGAGCAGTACTTC. The full variable domain, completed using reference TRBV5-1 and TRBJ2-7, is KAGVTQTPRYLIKTRGQQVTLSCSPISGHRSVSWYQQTPGQGLQFLFEYFSETQRNKGNFPGRFSGRQFSNSRSEMNVSTLELGDSALYLCASSLASAEQYFGPGTRLTVT.

The table lists this clonotype with a few counts. The rearrangement uses TRBV29-1 and TRBJ1-4; no firm D call. The CDR3 runs to 14 residues. Germline CDR1 and CDR2: SQVTM and ANQGSEA. V lost 3 bases to trimming and J lost 2 bases, with 10 bases between them. As DNA, the CDR3 is TGCAGCGTTGACGGAGGCAGGACTAATGAAAAACTGTTTTTT. Translation: CSVDGGRTNEKLFF.

This clonotype was detected only a few times. The chain carries TRBV7-3 and TRBJ2-5, with 14 bases matching TRBD2. The germline gives CDR1 SGHTA, CDR2 FQGTGA. V gave up 0 bases and J gave up 3 bases; unmatched junction bases: 0. The CDR3 has 16 amino acids. In DNA form, the CDR3 reads TGTGCCAGCAGCTTAACGGGACTAGCGGGAGAAGAGACCCAGTACTTC. It codes for CASSLTGLAGEETQYF.

This rearrangement joins TRBV20-1 to TRBJ2-1; TRBD2 matches at 8 bases. Germline lookup yields CDR1 DFQATT and CDR2 SNEGSKA (reference sequence). This CDR3 has 14 amino acids. The trim removed 6 bases at V and 6 bases at J, leaving 10 bases unmatched. In DNA, the CDR3 is TGCAGTGCAGTCCCCGGGAGGGTAAGCAATGAGCAGTTCTTC. It translates to CSAVPGRVSNEQFF.

The rearrangement uses TRBV7-2 and TRBJ2-1; D may be TRBD2 (5 bases). The V gene's germline CDR1 is SGHTA and CDR2 FQGNSA. Trimming removed 5 bases at V and 1 base at J, with 15 bases between. The length of the CDR3 is 16 residues. CDR3 nucleotide sequence: TGTGCCAGCAGCCTCGAGGAGTGGAGGTCCTACAATGAGCAGTTCTTC. Amino acids: CASSLEEWRSYNEQFF.

In this sample, this clonotype turned up a few times. The V call is TRBV7-9, the J call TRBJ1-1; D is undetermined. The CDR3 is 12 residues long. V lost 7 bases to trimming and J lost 7 bases, with 13 bases between them. Germline CDR1 and CDR2: SEHNR and FQNEAQ (reference sequence). As DNA, the CDR3 is TGTGCCAGCACCGGGGAACGGAATGAAGCTTTCTTT. This sequence encodes CASTGERNEAFF.

This clonotype was counted only a few times. The CDR3 nucleotides read TGTGCCAGCTCATCCGGACAGGACAATGAGCAGTTCTTC. It translates to CASSSGQDNEQFF. This chain uses TRBV18 with TRBJ2-1; 7 bases match TRBD1. The V and J ends lost 5 bases and 5 bases, in that order; junction bases with no gene match: 3. In germline, CDR1 is KGHSH, CDR2 LQKENI. This CDR3 contains 13 residues.

The genes are TRBV3-2 and TRBJ1-1. TRBV3-2 counts as a pseudogene. The length of the CDR3 is 14 residues. This chain's CDR3 is CASSQEGGLAGAFF. The CDR3, as DNA: TGTGCCAGCAGCCAAGAGGGTGGGTTGGCTGGAGCTTTCTTT.

This chain uses TRBV20-1 with TRBJ1-5; 8 nucleotides line up with TRBD1. The germline V gene has CDR1 DFQATT and CDR2 SNEGSKA (reference sequence). V lost 0 bases and J lost 1; bases outside the gene matches: 5. The CDR3 totals 16 residues. CDR3 DNA sequence: TGCAGTGCTAGAGACCAGACAGGGGCGAGCAATCAGCCCCAGCATTTT. It specifies CSARDQTGASNQPQHF.

This rearrangement joins TRBV20-1 to TRBJ1-4; TRBD1 is a possible D gene (5 bases). From germline, CDR1 is DFQATT and CDR2 SNEGSKA (reference sequence). Trimming shortened V by 2 bases and J by 8 bases, and 27 bases separated the two germline ends. This CDR3 is 18 amino acids long. CDR3 sequence: CSARLKAGGRSQREKLFF. The CDR3, as DNA: TGCAGTGCTAGATTAAAGGCTGGGGGTAGATCTCAGCGGGAAAAACTGTTTTTT.